Here is one T cell receptor (beta chain) with its context. These data are taken from a study of beta chain features in type 1 diabetes. Germline CDR1 and CDR2: SGHDT and YYEEEE. Trimming took off 3 bases at V and 14 bases at J, with 14 bases between the two ends. CDR3 length equals 12 residues. The entirety of the isolated RNA underwent reverse transcription, so expressed TCRB transcripts were sequenced. Profiled with immunoSEQ multiplex PCR; TCRdb holds only in-frame clones, not every one. The table lists about 620,000 clones, about a sixth of them singletons. The specimen was naive CD4+ T cells from blood. The sequence was obtained from a man younger than 30 in good health. V and J are TRBV5-6 and TRBJ1-4, with D possibly being TRBD1 (5 bases). The CDR3 loop is CASSSGPGPLFF. The CDR3 DNA reads TGTGCCAGCAGCTCGGGACCGGGACCTCTGTTTTTT.